The T cell receptor beta chain under discussion was sequenced for a study of T cell changes during pregnancy in multiple sclerosis. The table came from immunoSEQ multiplex PCR; TCRdb's copy has only in-frame clones and leaves some out. Among over 45,000 clones listed, approximately 93% were seen once. CDR3 length: 14 amino acids. Germline loops: CDR1 MNHEY, CDR2 SVGAGI. V shed 0 bases and J shed 6 bases, with 9 bases lying between them. This clonotype originated in a female donor with multiple sclerosis, enrolled in a pregnancy study. The input for sequencing was CD8+ T cells from peripheral blood mononuclear cells, taken in the third trimester of pregnancy. The chain carries TRBV6-5 and TRBJ2-1; D remains unclear. Here the CDR3 DNA reads TGTGCCAGCAGTTACTCGGCGACAACCAATGAGCAGTTCTTC. Translated, it gives CASSYSATTNEQFF.